The clone carrying this T cell receptor (beta chain) was recorded many times. The missing CDR3 end, 3 residues past where the read stops, is filled in from the germline J gene. TCRdb's table, derived via immunoSEQ multiplex PCR, lists solely in-frame clones and lacks some. The repertoire consists of fewer than 40,000 clones, none detected only once. These data originate in a study of T cell clonality in common variable immunodeficiency. J gave up 7 bases and V 4 bases, and 9 bases lay outside the gene matches. The CDR3 is 14 amino acids. Germline CDR1 and CDR2: SQVTM and ANQGSEA. The chain uses TRBV29-1 and TRBJ2-2; 7 bases agree with TRBD1. The TCR comes from a person aged 18 to 75 in good health. Sample: peripheral blood mononuclear cells. The covered CDR3 bases are TGCAGCGTTGGACAGGGTAAAGGTATCGGGGAG. Its translation: CSVGQGKGIGE. The whole CDR3 protein is CSVGQGKGIGELFF.